The 2 T cell receptor beta chains given below trace back to one sample, sequenced in a study of T cells in narcolepsy. Repertoires were generated with immunoSEQ multiplex PCR, while TCRdb's copy carries only in-frame clones and drops some. Of about 40,000 clones in the sample, about 91% were seen once. The material sequenced was CD45RA- memory CD4+ T cells from PBMCs. These receptors were obtained from a human donor with narcolepsy.

The table lists this clone with a few counts. V usage is TRBV2 and J usage is TRBJ2-7; D perhaps matches TRBD1 (5 bases). CDR3 size: 14 residues. Germline V gene sequence: CDR1 SNHLY, CDR2 FYNNEI. V was cut by 9 bases and J by 4 bases, with 19 bases left in between. Written as DNA, the CDR3 is TGTGCCAGTCAAGAGGACACAAGAACTTACGAGCAGTACTTC. Amino acid sequence: CASQEDTRTYEQYF.

The chain combines TRBV5-1 with TRBJ1-3, with 7 bases identical to TRBD1. The J segment lost 2 bases and the V segment lost 0 bases, leaving 11 bases of the junction unmatched. Germline CDR1 SGHRS, CDR2 YFSETQ. CDR3 length: 18 amino acids. CDR3 amino acids: CASSLGNPGTAAGNTIYF. The CDR3 coding sequence is TGCGCCAGCAGCTTGGGTAATCCTGGGACAGCCGCTGGAAACACCATATATTTT.